This TCR beta chain was identified in a study of T cell clusters in autoimmune cytopenias. General study points: Clustering suggested that physiological T cell clusters were missing in primary autoimmune cytopenia patients.

Multiplex touch-down PCR amplified TRB using TRB-A and TRB-B pools in one tube. Reanalyzing the multiplex PCR reads, TCRdb keeps one entry per CDR3 protein, without DNA. This sample's clone table lists some 9,600 distinct CDR3 sequences. A word on this clonotype: No antigen is known for it.

The CDR3 is 15 residues long. Germline V gives CDR1 MNHNS, CDR2 SASEGT. TRB amplification used approximately 250 ng of peripheral blood genomic DNA. The TCR originated in a human donor with an autoimmune cytopenia or autoimmune hepatitis (not recorded which). This chain joins TRBV6-1 and TRBJ1-1. Sample: peripheral blood. The CDR3 region is CASRNQWIRNTEAFF.